A selection of T cell receptor beta chains follows, all from one sample in a study of shared clonotypes between healthy human individuals. The method was immunoSEQ multiplex PCR; TCRdb's version includes in-frame clones alone and lacks a portion of them. The sample has about 2.2 million clones; just under 95% are singletons. The source material was naive CD8+ T cells from PBMCs. The receptors derive from a young man in good health. Some clones in this sample may be carry-over from other donors' samples. Each CDR3 is given with its conserved first and last residue. D genes are given only for firm matches. Size values are once, few and many counts, or a class for expanded clones, and some rows have none.

cdr3_nt cdr3_aa j_call v_call clone_size d_call
TGTGCCAGCAGCTTAATACAGGGGATGGGGTATGGCTACACCTTC CASSLIQGMGYGYTF TRBJ1-2 TRBV7-2 . TRBD1
TGCGCCAGCAGCCAAGGGACTTGGGGAAACACCATATATTTT CASSQGTWGNTIYF TRBJ1-3 TRBV4-3 . .
TGTGCCAGCAGCCCAGCGGGACCTAAAAACTCCTACGAGCAGTACTTC CASSPAGPKNSYEQYF TRBJ2-7 TRBV7-8 . TRBD2
TGCGCCAGCAGCTTGGGATTTTGGGGACAGGGAAACTATGGCTACACCTTC CASSLGFWGQGNYGYTF TRBJ1-2 TRBV5-1 . TRBD1
TGTGCCAGCAGCCCCCGGGAGTTGTCCTACGAGCAGTACTTC CASSPRELSYEQYF TRBJ2-7 TRBV4-2 . .
TGTGCCAGCAGCTTCGGAGAAATGAAAAACACTGAAGCTTTCTTT CASSFGEMKNTEAFF TRBJ1-1 TRBV7-9 few .
TGTGCCAGCAGCACCGGGACTAGCTCTCGGGAGCAGTACTTC CASSTGTSSREQYF TRBJ2-7 TRBV9 . TRBD2
TGTGCCAGCAGCTCCCGGGACTACCAAGAGACCCAGTACTTC CASSSRDYQETQYF TRBJ2-5 TRBV7-6 once .
TGCGCCAGCAGCCAAGACCCAGGGGAAGCTTCACCCCTCCACTTT CASSQDPGEASPLHF TRBJ1-6 TRBV4-1 . .
TGTGCCAGCAGCTCCATTTCGGGGCGACAGGATCTGGGCACAGATACGCAGTATTTT CASSSISGRQDLGTDTQYF TRBJ2-3 TRBV5-6 . .
TGTGCCAGCAGCTTCAGCAGCACAGATACGCAGTATTTT CASSFSSTDTQYF TRBJ2-3 TRBV9 . .
TGTGCCAGCAGCTCCGACAGGGATGAGCAGTTCTTC CASSSDRDEQFF TRBJ2-1 TRBV7-9 . TRBD1
TGTGCCACCAGCAGAGATCTGGGGATCAACGAGCAGTACTTC CATSRDLGINEQYF TRBJ2-7 TRBV15 . .
TGTGCCAGCAGTCCCCGGGACAGCCTCTACGAGCAGTACTTC CASSPRDSLYEQYF TRBJ2-7 TRBV25-1 . TRBD1
TGCGCCAGCAGCCTAACTAGCGGGTACTACAATGAGCAGTTCTTC CASSLTSGYYNEQFF TRBJ2-1 TRBV5-1 once TRBD2
TGTGCCAGCAGCTTAGCGTCGGGACTGGTTCACGAGCAGTACTTC CASSLASGLVHEQYF TRBJ2-7 TRBV13 . .
TGTGCCAGCAGCCAAAATGAGGGGGGAGAAGGAGTGAATGAGCAGTTCTTC CASSQNEGGEGVNEQFF TRBJ2-1 TRBV4-2 once .
TGTGCCATCAGTGCTGGGACAGGGACTTACAATGAGCAGTTCTTC CAISAGTGTYNEQFF TRBJ2-1 TRBV10-3 . TRBD1
TGTGCCAGTAGCCCGACCGGGACAGGGGAGGCTAACTATGGCTACACCTTC CASSPTGTGEANYGYTF TRBJ1-2 TRBV19 . TRBD1
TGTGCCTGGAGAACGAACACGTTTGGGACCGGGGAGCTGTTTTTT CAWRTNTFGTGELFF TRBJ2-2 TRBV30 . .
TGCAGCGTTGAAGTCATGGGGGGAGAAGCTTTCTTT CSVEVMGGEAFF TRBJ1-1 TRBV29-1 few .
TGTGCCAGCAGCTCCAGACAGGGGGCGCGGGACACTGAAGCTTTCTTT CASSSRQGARDTEAFF TRBJ1-1 TRBV7-8 . TRBD1
TGTGCCAGCAGCTCGGGGTGGGGGCCTGGGGCCAACGTCCTGACTTTC CASSSGWGPGANVLTF TRBJ2-6 TRBV7-9 . .
TGTGCCAGCAGTTACCCGGGAAGGGGCTACACCTTT CASSYPGRGYTF TRBJ1-2 TRBV6-5 . .
TGTGCCAGCAGTTCTCCAAACTTAGCGGGAGAAGAGACCCAGTACTTC CASSSPNLAGEETQYF TRBJ2-5 TRBV5-4 . TRBD2
TGTGCCAGCAGTTCCCCTAGGCAGGGCGCTTACGAGCAGTACTTC CASSSPRQGAYEQYF TRBJ2-7 TRBV28 . .
TGTGCCAGCAGCTTAGGCCCCCGCCTAGAGCAGTTCTTC CASSLGPRLEQFF TRBJ2-1 TRBV13 . .
TGTGCCAGCAGCTTCCCAGGGCTGTACGAGCAGTACTTC CASSFPGLYEQYF TRBJ2-7 TRBV7-9 . .
TGTGCCAGCAGCTCGGGAGCTAGCACAGATACGCAGTATTTT CASSSGASTDTQYF TRBJ2-3 TRBV9 . .
TGTGCATTGATGAGGTACGGCTACGAGCAGTACTTC CALMRYGYEQYF TRBJ2-7 TRBV2 . .
TGTGCCAGCAGCTGGACCGAGGGTGAGCAGTTCTTC CASSWTEGEQFF TRBJ2-1 TRBV5-6 . .
TGTGCCAGCAGCGTAGTTGGCAGGTTAGGCTACGAGCAGTACTTC CASSVVGRLGYEQYF TRBJ2-7 TRBV9 once .
TGTGCCAGCAGCTCGGGACAGCCCTACGAGCAGTACTTC CASSSGQPYEQYF TRBJ2-7 TRBV11-2 . TRBD1
TGTGCCAGCAGCGGAAGACCGGGACTAGCGGGAATGAATGAGCAGTTCTTC CASSGRPGLAGMNEQFF TRBJ2-1 TRBV9 . TRBD2
TGTGCCAGCAGCTGGGGACACTCGGACGAGCAGTACTTC CASSWGHSDEQYF TRBJ2-7 TRBV5-6 . .
TGTGCCAGCAGCTTGGGACTCAATCAGCCCCAGCATTTT CASSLGLNQPQHF TRBJ1-5 TRBV13 . .
TGCGCCAGCAGCTTTCCGGGACTAGCGGGTGAGGAGCAGTTCTTC CASSFPGLAGEEQFF TRBJ2-1 TRBV5-1 . TRBD2
TGTGCCAGCGGACTACGGGACAGCTATGGCTACACCTTC CASGLRDSYGYTF TRBJ1-2 TRBV5-8 . TRBD1
TGTGCCAGTAACTGGAGACTAGGCACGGGCGGGGAGCTGTTTTTT CASNWRLGTGGELFF TRBJ2-2 TRBV19 . .
TGTGCCAGTAGTATTGCTCGCTACCGGGACACTTCCTACAATGAGCAGTTCTTC CASSIARYRDTSYNEQFF TRBJ2-1 TRBV19 . .
TGCAGTGCTTGGTACTACGAGCAGTACTTC CSAWYYEQYF TRBJ2-7 TRBV20-1 . .
TGTGCCAGCAGCTCCGGGACTAGCGGGAGTCTATCGGGGAATGAGCAGTTCTTC CASSSGTSGSLSGNEQFF TRBJ2-1 TRBV7-9 once TRBD2
TGTGCCAGCAGTGAAGGGGTCGGGACAGGGGGCTATACTGAAGCTTTCTTT CASSEGVGTGGYTEAFF TRBJ1-1 TRBV2 . TRBD1
TGTGCCAGCAGCCCGGGACAGTTCTACGAGCAGTACTTC CASSPGQFYEQYF TRBJ2-7 TRBV27 . TRBD1
TGTGCCAGCTCACCAGCCTTTGACGCGGCGAGCGAGAGGAGGAATGAAAAACTGTTTTTT CASSPAFDAASERRNEKLFF TRBJ1-4 TRBV18 . .
TGTGCCAGCAGCGCGAGACAACAGGGCTACGAGCAGTACTTC CASSARQQGYEQYF TRBJ2-7 TRBV7-9 . .
TGTGCCAGCAGCCTTTCGGGGACCAACTATGGCTACACCTTC CASSLSGTNYGYTF TRBJ1-2 TRBV7-9 . .